Presented here are 3 T cell receptor beta chains from one specimen sequenced in a study of control samples from healthy donors and cancer patients. Repertoires were generated with immunoSEQ multiplex PCR, while TCRdb's copy carries only in-frame clones and drops some. The sample yields approximately 99,000 clones, just under 85% seen once. Sequencing was carried out using blood. Receptors were obtained from a young man in good health.

Here the CDR3 DNA reads TGCGCCAGCAGCTTGAGGGCAGAGCACAACTACGAGCAGTACTTC. Its translation is CASSLRAEHNYEQYF. The chain uses TRBV5-1 and TRBJ2-7; D gene uncertain. The V end was cut by 1 base, the J end by 3 bases, with 14 bases between. There are 15 residues in the CDR3. Per the germline V gene, CDR1 is SGHRS and CDR2 is YFSETQ.

This clone was detected once. The gene calls are TRBV4-2 and TRBJ2-3; weak D call: TRBD2 (7 bases). With 4 bases removed from V and 2 bases from J, the gap between germline ends came to 10 bases. The germline V gene encodes CDR1 LGHNA and CDR2 YNFKEQ. The CDR3 spans 14 residues. CDR3 coding DNA: TGTGCCAGCAGCCGGGGGGGGGCCACAGATACGCAGTATTTT. Protein sequence: CASSRGGATDTQYF.

A single count supports this clone. The rearrangement uses TRBV6-6 and TRBJ1-3; D unclear. Germline assignment: CDR1 MNHNY and CDR2 SVGAGI (reference sequence). Trimming removed 5 bases from V and 0 bases from J, with 11 bases in between. This CDR3 has 15 amino acids. The CDR3 DNA reads as TGTGCCAGCAGTCCCTCTGTAGGCTCTGGAAACACCATATATTTT. Protein: CASSPSVGSGNTIYF.